This T cell receptor (beta chain) was recovered during a study of T-cell memory formation after mild COVID-19. V was pared by 5 bases and J by 1 base, with 9 bases between. The CDR3 length is 14 residues. TCRdb re-analysed the 5' RACE reads in MiXCR, keeping a single row per CDR3 protein. The table includes 380,000 or so distinct CDR3 sequences, roughly an eighth detected once. This clonotype appeared a few times. This sequence originates from a man younger than 35 who had mild COVID-19 (a few samples of this study predate the infection). Cell type and time point are not known. The sequencing sample was made of PBMCs or a T cell subset sorted from them (not recorded which). This chain links TRBV12-3 or TRBV12-4 with TRBJ1-3, with a tentative D call TRBD1 (6 bases). CDR3 DNA: TGTGCCAGCAGTGGAACAGGGTCTGGAAACACCATATATTTT. Residues: CASSGTGSGNTIYF.